The 27 T cell receptor beta chains listed next were all sequenced from one sample in a study of T cell repertoires in cytomegalovirus infection. One entry per CDR3 protein results from TCRdb running MiXCR on the reads. The sample includes roughly 920,000 distinct CDR3 sequences, approximately 31% of them seen just once. No antigen has been identified for these receptors. The starting material was cultured CD8+ T cells from PBMCs, obtained from culture after CMV antigen stimulation. These receptor sequences come from a human donor in good health (CMV status not recorded). Some clones in this sample may be carry-over from other donors' samples.

This chain's CDR3 is CASSEYARTEAFF. Written as DNA, the CDR3 is TGTGCCAGCAGTGAATACGCTCGAACTGAAGCTTTCTTT. This chain links TRBV25-1 with TRBJ1-1, with no clear D. The germline CDR1 and CDR2 sequences are MGHDK and SYGVNS. The V gene lost 0 bases and the J gene lost 5 bases, with 7 bases spanning the gap. The CDR3 extends over 13 amino acids.

About this clonotype: As the CDR3 is not closed by the conserved phenylalanine or tryptophan, this likely results from a read error. V gene TRBV7-9 combines with J gene TRBJ2-3; 15 bases align to TRBD2. The V gene's germline CDR1 is SEHNR and CDR2 FQNEAQ (reference sequence). The CDR3 consists of 19 residues. Trimming removed 5 bases from V and 1 base from J; junction bases left unmatched: 10. CDR3 in amino acids: CASSPRTSGGAFRTDTQYL. The CDR3 nucleotides are TGTGCCAGCAGCCCCCGGACTAGCGGGGGGGCCTTTCGCACAGATACGCAGTATCTT.

This chain connects TRBV20-1 to TRBJ1-5; D call uncertain. V was trimmed by 6 bases and J by 6 bases, leaving 9 bases between them. Germline loops: CDR1 DFQATT, CDR2 SNEGSKA (reference sequence). There are 11 residues in the CDR3. CDR3 DNA sequence: TGCAGTGCGGCCGGCGGTCAGCCCCAGCATTTT. This gives the protein CSAAGGQPQHF.

This clonotype was counted at least ten times. The J gene is TRBJ1-1, the V gene TRBV7-9; D remains ambiguous. The CDR3 is 15 residues long. Trimming left V 1 base short and J 0 bases short, with 9 bases between. CDR1 and CDR2 from the germline V gene are SEHNR and FQNEAQ (reference sequence). The CDR3 loop is CASSLEAGLNTEAFF. The DNA of the CDR3 is TGTGCCAGCAGCTTAGAGGCGGGGTTGAACACTGAAGCTTTCTTT.

J is TRBJ2-2 and V is TRBV19; 7 nucleotides align to TRBD1. Per germline, CDR1 LNHDA and CDR2 SQIVND (reference sequence). CDR3 length equals 15 residues. Germline trimming cut 3 bases from V and 6 bases from J; bases unmatched to any gene: 7. CDR3 region: CASSINRGRSGELFF. CDR3 bases: TGTGCCAGTAGTATCAACAGGGGAAGGTCCGGGGAGCTGTTTTTT.

This clonotype was seen a handful of times. The gene calls are TRBV7-9 and TRBJ1-4; the D gene is possibly TRBD1 (5 bases). CDR3 length: 12 amino acids. Trimming took off 8 bases at V and 12 bases at J, with 16 bases between the two ends. Germline lookup yields CDR1 SEHNR and CDR2 FQNEAQ (reference sequence). The CDR3 protein is CASDQILGELFF. The DNA for the CDR3 is TGTGCCAGCGATCAGATTTTGGGGGAACTGTTTTTT.

This clonotype was observed a handful of times. The chain has TRBV7-8 and TRBJ1-1; a weak D match, TRBD1 (6 bases). The CDR3 is 17 residues long. Germline V CDR1 and CDR2: SGHVS, FQNEAQ. The ends were cut back, 2 bases at V and 7 bases at J, with 23 bases in the middle. The CDR3 region has the DNA TGTGCCAGCAGCTTAATACCCAGGGGCTACTTGGGGGATGAAGCTTTCTTT. This gives the protein CASSLIPRGYLGDEAFF.

The rearrangement uses TRBV5-4 and TRBJ1-4, with D possibly matching TRBD1 (6 bases). The CDR3 loop spans 16 amino acids. Deletions cut 0 bases from V and 2 bases from J, with 11 bases between. From germline, CDR1 is SGHNT and CDR2 YYREEE (reference sequence). CDR3 DNA: TGTGCCAGCAGCTTGGGACTGGACAGCACTAATGAAAAACTGTTTTTT. It is translated as CASSLGLDSTNEKLFF.

On this clonotype: A read error is possible here, since a much larger clone lies one base away. The gene calls are TRBV7-9 and TRBJ1-1; weak D call: TRBD1 (5 bases). The CDR3 sequence is 14 residues long. From germline, CDR1 is SEHNR and CDR2 FQNEAQ (reference sequence). Trimming stripped 10 bases from V and 0 bases from J, with 15 bases between. The CDR3 DNA reads as TGTGCCACCGCTAACAGGCGCTTGAACACTGAAGCTTTCTTT. Translation gives CATANRRLNTEAFF.

This clonotype has a count of ten or more. This chain uses TRBV7-2 with TRBJ1-1; D unresolved. Germline V CDR1 and CDR2: SGHTA, FQGNSA. The CDR3 contains 12 residues. V was clipped by 6 bases and J by 5 bases, with 10 bases between them. The CDR3 DNA is TGTGCCAGCAGTTTCGGTAGGACTGAAGCTTTCTTT. This translates into CASSFGRTEAFF. The entire variable domain, with the rest obtained from reference TRBV7-2 and TRBJ1-1, is as follows: GAGVSQSPSNKVTEKGKDVELRCDPISGHTALYWYRQSLGQGLEFLIYFQGNSAPDKSGLPSDRFSAERTGGSVSTLTIQRTQQEDSAVYLCASSFGRTEAFFGQGTRLTVV.

This rearrangement joins TRBV6-1 to TRBJ2-5; 11 bases are shared with TRBD2. Losses at the gene ends were 6 bases for V and 2 bases for J; bases not matched to a gene: 5. The CDR3 consists of 15 residues. In germline, CDR1 is MNHNS, CDR2 SASEGT. CDR3 sequence reads: CASRGTSGSQETQYF. In DNA, the CDR3 is TGTGCCAGCAGGGGGACTAGCGGATCTCAAGAGACCCAGTACTTC.

The J gene is TRBJ2-1, the V gene TRBV4-3, with D unclear. This CDR3 comprises 14 residues. CDR1 LGHNA and CDR2 YSLEER come from the germline V gene. Trimming stripped 8 bases from V and 3 bases from J, with 14 bases between. Written as DNA, the CDR3 is TGCGCCAGCTCCTCAGACAACCGCTACAATGAGCAGTTCTTC. As protein: CASSSDNRYNEQFF.

This clonotype was seen a handful of times. The gene calls are TRBV2 and TRBJ1-2, with D unclear. With 0 bases removed from V and 1 base from J, the gap between germline ends came to 6 bases. CDR1 SNHLY and CDR2 FYNNEI come from the germline V gene. This CDR3 has 14 residues. CDR3 protein: CASSEAPHNYGYTF. CDR3 DNA sequence: TGTGCCAGCAGTGAAGCTCCTCATAACTATGGCTACACCTTC. Full variable domain (missing parts from reference TRBV2 and TRBJ1-2): EPEVTQTPSHQVTQMGQEVILRCVPISNHLYFYWYRQILGQKVEFLVSFYNNEISEKSEIFDDQFSVERPDGSNFTLKIRSTKLEDSAMYFCASSEAPHNYGYTFGSGTRLTVV.

A word on this clonotype: Germline is not matched at one junction end, which may reflect a read error. CDR3 coding DNA: TGTGCCACCAGGGGGAGGGAGGGGAAGTATCAGTCCCAGCATTTT. This sequence encodes CATRGREGKYQSQHF. The V gene is TRBV24-1, the J gene TRBJ1-5, with D perhaps TRBD1 (5 bases). The CDR3 loop spans 15 amino acids. Germline V gene data show CDR1 as KGHDR and CDR2 as SFDVKD.

Notes on this clonotype: A read error may explain this, as a much larger clone is one base away. The chain uses TRBV7-6 and TRBJ2-2; TRBD1 aligns across 11 bases. The germline gives CDR1 SGHVS, CDR2 FNYEAQ. The CDR3 has 16 residues. Trimming at V came to 5 bases and at J to 4 bases, leaving 6 bases not matched to a gene. The CDR3 sequence: CASSIWTGGITGELFF. CDR3 sequence (DNA): TGTGCCAGCAGCATATGGACAGGGGGCATCACCGGGGAGCTGTTTTTT.

The chain employs TRBV2 and TRBJ2-7; 8 nucleotides align to TRBD1. V lost 6 bases, J lost 0 bases, and 13 bases stayed unmatched. Germline V gene sequence: CDR1 SNHLY, CDR2 FYNNEI. This CDR3 is 17 amino acids long. The DNA of the CDR3 is TGTGCCAGCAGCCGGACAGGGTCGGATCAGGGCTCCTACGAGCAGTACTTC. Residues: CASSRTGSDQGSYEQYF.

This chain joins TRBV12-3 or TRBV12-4 and TRBJ1-5, with TRBD1 as a possible D gene (5 bases). This CDR3 comprises 11 residues. V gave up 3 bases and J gave up 9 bases, with 6 bases separating them. This chain's CDR3 is CASSFGAPQHF. The CDR3 coding sequence is TGTGCCAGCAGTTTTGGGGCGCCCCAGCATTTT.

The chain couples TRBV6-5 to TRBJ2-7; no reliable D call. CDR3 size: 15 residues. The V gene's germline CDR1 is MNHEY and CDR2 SVGAGI. Trimming stripped 6 bases from V and 0 bases from J, with 15 bases between. The CDR3 is CASRPAYVSSYEQYF. CDR3 DNA: TGTGCCAGCAGACCAGCATACGTTAGCTCCTACGAGCAGTACTTC.

This clonotype was recorded a few times. The genes are TRBV7-8 and TRBJ1-5, with 7 bases aligning to TRBD1. Germline V lookup: CDR1 SGHVS, CDR2 FQNEAQ. CDR3 length equals 15 residues. The trim removed 6 bases at V and 5 bases at J, leaving 10 bases unmatched. The DNA for the CDR3 is TGTGCCAGCAGACCAGATCAGGGGGGAGATCAGCCCCAGCATTTT. It yields the protein CASRPDQGGDQPQHF.

This clonotype was seen more than once but under ten times. The chain couples TRBV19 to TRBJ1-2; TRBD1 matches 7 bases. The CDR3 consists of 15 residues. From germline, CDR1 is LNHDA and CDR2 SQIVND (reference sequence). V lost 7 bases and J lost 4; bases outside the gene matches: 12. CDR3: CASKEGFWDSYGYTF. The CDR3 nucleotides are TGTGCCAGTAAGGAAGGGTTCTGGGACAGCTATGGCTACACCTTC.

This sequence joins TRBV6-6 and TRBJ2-1; TRBD1 agrees at 7 bases. This CDR3 contains 16 residues. The germline gives CDR1 MNHNY, CDR2 SVGAGI (reference sequence). V was clipped by 5 bases and J by 9 bases; unmatched bases: 16. The CDR3 bases are TGTGCCAGCAGTAGCCTCAGGACAGGTATAGTTGGTGAGCAGTTCTTC. Its protein is CASSSLRTGIVGEQFF.

The chain employs TRBV15 and TRBJ1-4; the match to TRBD1 covers 7 bases. The germline gives CDR1 LNHNV, CDR2 YYDKDF (reference sequence). The CDR3 has 16 amino acids. V lost 0 bases and J lost 7; bases outside the gene matches: 8. This CDR3 is CATSRDRRGRGEKLFF. The CDR3 region has the DNA TGTGCCACCAGCAGAGATAGGAGGGGGCGAGGTGAAAAACTGTTTTTT.

J is TRBJ1-2 and V is TRBV5-3; TRBD1 might be the D (6 bases). TRBV5-3 is sorted into the ORF group, with uncertain function. The CDR3 loop spans 11 amino acids. Trimming took off 8 bases at V and 8 bases at J, with 13 bases between the two ends. CDR3 in DNA: TGTGCCAGCTCCCAGGGGCTCGGCTACACCTTC. Residues: CASSQGLGYTF.

The chain has TRBV4-1 and TRBJ2-1; possible D gene TRBD2, 6 bases. Germline CDR1 reads MGHRA; CDR2 reads YSYEKL. V was trimmed by 3 bases and J by 8 bases, leaving 11 bases between them. This CDR3 comprises 13 residues. The CDR3 reads CASSQTWGDEQFF. The CDR3, as DNA: TGCGCCAGCAGCCAGACTTGGGGGGATGAGCAGTTCTTC.

This clonotype occurred many times. The gene calls are TRBV7-2 and TRBJ1-2; D perhaps matches TRBD1 (5 bases). The CDR3 is 12 amino acids. The germline gives CDR1 SGHTA, CDR2 FQGNSA. The DNA of the CDR3 is TGTGCGCAGACAGCGCGACCTTATGGCTACACCTTC. It codes for CAQTARPYGYTF.

In its sample, this clonotype was seen a few times. The chain uses TRBV6-5 and TRBJ2-5; D is perhaps TRBD1 or TRBD2 (5 bases each). Germline V gives CDR1 MNHEY, CDR2 SVGAGI. Trimming left V 0 bases short and J 4 bases short, with 9 bases between. The CDR3 sequence is 14 residues long. Here the CDR3 reads CASSYSGTPETQYF. The CDR3 region has the DNA TGTGCCAGCAGTTACTCAGGGACCCCAGAGACCCAGTACTTC.

There are many counts of this clonotype. The J gene is TRBJ2-2, the V gene TRBV7-6, with TRBD2 identical over 11 bases. There are 15 residues in the CDR3. The germline gives CDR1 SGHVS, CDR2 FNYEAQ. V trimming: 5 bases; J trimming: 5 bases; junction bases outside the gene matches: 4. As DNA, the CDR3 is TGTGCCAGCAGCCCCCGGACTAGCGGGACCGGGGAGCTGTTTTTT. As protein: CASSPRTSGTGELFF.